This TCR beta chain is drawn from a study of prognosis after radiotherapy for stage I lung cancer. The overall study: In about 15 patients the disease was a newly diagnosed primary stage I lung tumor, whereas 5 or 6 had oligometastatic NSCLC following surgical resection of the primary tumor. Delivery of radiotherapy was by SBRT in 3 to 5 fractions at a biologically effective dose of at least 100 Gy. Concurrent therapy was not administered with stereotactic body radiotherapy to any patient. Study-wide points: Following stereotactic body radiation therapy, patients who went on to develop distant metastases had lower Shannon entropy.

The germline V and J ends were trimmed by 11 bases and 4 bases, with 14 bases remaining between them. Germline V gene lookup returns CDR1 MNHEY and CDR2 SVGEGT. The CDR3 length is 12 residues. CDR3 of TCR beta was amplified from genomic DNA via a two-round multiplex PCR. With primers specific to each TRBV and TRBJ gene, the first-round PCR was performed. TCRdb re-called the multiplex PCR reads through MiXCR, storing one row per CDR3 protein. This sample carries fewer than 40,000 distinct CDR3 sequences, 30% to 35% of them seen once, and the ten largest clones take 16%. This clonotype was picked up many times. Its specificity is not known.

The sequence was obtained from a donor over 45 with non-small cell lung cancer. The chain links TRBV6-2 or TRBV6-3 to TRBJ2-5, with a possible D match to TRBD2 (7 bases). Sequenced material: PBMCs, taken before or after stereotactic body radiation therapy (not recorded which). CDR3 sequence (DNA): TGTGCCGGGGGGGCTAGGGGAGAGACCCAGTACTTC. It codes for CAGGARGETQYF.